This TCR beta chain was sequenced in a study of cytomegalovirus exposure and HLA in healthy donors. A note on this clone: At one boundary the junction diverges from the germline segment, which might be a read error.

The PCR made use of 60 Vbeta and 13 Jbeta primers. Sequencing was performed with immunoSEQ multiplex PCR; in TCRdb, only in-frame clones are kept and a portion is missing. This sample has about 77,000 clones, with about 84% found just once. Per the germline V gene, CDR1 is SEHNR and CDR2 is FQNEAQ (reference sequence). The CDR3 consists of 15 residues. The sequenced sample was PBMCs. The chain has TRBV7-9 and TRBJ1-5, with D unresolved. The receptor's source is a middle-aged man in good health and CMV-seronegative. This chain's CDR3 is CSSSLNRQGNQPQHF. The CDR3 nucleotides are TGTTCCAGCAGCTTAAATCGGCAGGGCAATCAGCCCCAGCATTTT. Full variable domain (outside the CDR3, taken from reference TRBV7-9 and TRBJ1-5): DTGVSQNPRHKITKRGQNVTFRCDPISEHNRLYWYRQTLGQGPEFLTYFQNEAQLEKSRLLSDRFSAERPKGSFSTLEIQRTEQGDSAMYLCSSSLNRQGNQPQHFGDGTRLSIL.